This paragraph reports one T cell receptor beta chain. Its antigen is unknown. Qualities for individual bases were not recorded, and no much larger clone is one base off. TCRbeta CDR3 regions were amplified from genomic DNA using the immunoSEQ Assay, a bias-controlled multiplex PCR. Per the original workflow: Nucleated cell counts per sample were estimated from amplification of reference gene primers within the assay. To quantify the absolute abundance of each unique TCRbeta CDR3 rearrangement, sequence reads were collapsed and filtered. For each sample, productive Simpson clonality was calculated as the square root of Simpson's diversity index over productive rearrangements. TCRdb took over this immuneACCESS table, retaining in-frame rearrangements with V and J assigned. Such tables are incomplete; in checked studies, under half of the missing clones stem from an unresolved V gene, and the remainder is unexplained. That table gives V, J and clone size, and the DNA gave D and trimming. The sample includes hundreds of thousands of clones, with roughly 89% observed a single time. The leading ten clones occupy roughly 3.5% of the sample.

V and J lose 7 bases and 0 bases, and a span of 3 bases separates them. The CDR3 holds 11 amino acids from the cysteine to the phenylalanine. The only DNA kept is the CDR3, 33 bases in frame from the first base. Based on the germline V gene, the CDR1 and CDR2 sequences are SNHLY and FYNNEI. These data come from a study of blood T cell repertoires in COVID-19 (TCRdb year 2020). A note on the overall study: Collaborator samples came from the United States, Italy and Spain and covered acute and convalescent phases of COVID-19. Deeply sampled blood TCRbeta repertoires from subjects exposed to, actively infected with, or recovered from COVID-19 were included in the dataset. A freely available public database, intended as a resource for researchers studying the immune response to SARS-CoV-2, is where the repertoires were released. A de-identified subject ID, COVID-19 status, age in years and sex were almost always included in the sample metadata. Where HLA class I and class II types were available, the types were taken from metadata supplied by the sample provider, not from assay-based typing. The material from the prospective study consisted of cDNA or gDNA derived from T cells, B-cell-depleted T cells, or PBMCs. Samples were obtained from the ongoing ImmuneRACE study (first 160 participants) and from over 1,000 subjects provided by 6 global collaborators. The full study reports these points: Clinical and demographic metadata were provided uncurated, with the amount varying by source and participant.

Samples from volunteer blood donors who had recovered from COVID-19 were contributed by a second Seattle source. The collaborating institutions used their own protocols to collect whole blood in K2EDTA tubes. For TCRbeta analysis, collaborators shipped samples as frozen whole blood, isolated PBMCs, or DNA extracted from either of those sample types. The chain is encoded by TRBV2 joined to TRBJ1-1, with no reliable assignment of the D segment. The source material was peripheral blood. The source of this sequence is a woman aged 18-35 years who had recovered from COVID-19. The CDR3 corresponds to CASKLNTEAFF. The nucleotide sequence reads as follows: TGTGCCAGCAAGCTGAACACTGAAGCTTTCTTT.